The entry that follows covers one TCR beta chain sequence. Its target is unknown. This record comes from a study of regulatory dendritic cells for organ transplantation. Whole-study results and caveats: Naive T cells showed high diversity, memory cells less, memory CD8+ least. Memory CD8+ clonal expansion seemed more limited with regulatory than mature dendritic cells. Between individuals, the alloreactive memory CD8+ T cell pool differed considerably.

Sorted T cells were CFSE-labeled and cultured 4 to 5 days with allogeneic regulatory or mature dendritic cells at 1:10. Generated by immunoSEQ multiplex PCR, the TCRdb table keeps only in-frame clones and is missing some. The repertoire has approximately 22,000 clones, approximately 83% of them found once; the top ten carry roughly 0.67%. Unmatched junction bases numbered 7, after V lost 0 bases and J lost 8 bases. The CDR3 has 15 residues. CDR1 and CDR2 from the germline V gene are SEHNR and FQNEAQ (reference sequence). The clonotype comes from a human donor in good health. The material sequenced was naive CD4+ T cells from blood cultured with regulatory dendritic cells. Subset: CD45RA+ naive T cells. The V call is TRBV7-9, the J call TRBJ1-3; 7 bases fit TRBD1. CDR3 in amino acids: CASSLARRGEDTIYF. In nucleotides, the CDR3 is TGTGCCAGCAGCTTAGCGCGCAGGGGGGAGGACACCATATATTTT.